The sequence of this T cell receptor (beta chain) was determined in a study of cytomegalovirus exposure and HLA in healthy donors. The germline CDR1 and CDR2 sequences are SGHRS and YFSETQ. V was pared by 4 bases and J by 0 bases, with 5 bases of the junction left unmatched. The length of the CDR3 is 16 residues. PCR used 60 Vbeta primers and 13 Jbeta primers. Profiled with immunoSEQ multiplex PCR; TCRdb holds only in-frame clones, not every one. Of about 160,000 clones in the sample, roughly 89% were seen once. This sequence originates from a woman in her 30s in good health and CMV-seronegative. This chain joins TRBV5-1 and TRBJ2-2; 8 nucleotides line up with TRBD2. The sample taken for sequencing was PBMCs. CDR3 DNA: TGCGCCAGCAGCGTCAGCGGGGGCGCGAACACCGGGGAGCTGTTTTTT. Protein product: CASSVSGGANTGELFF.